This T cell receptor (beta chain) was documented in a study of cytomegalovirus exposure and HLA in healthy donors. Trimming at V came to 3 bases and at J to 1 base, leaving 5 bases not matched to a gene. Germline assignment: CDR1 SGDLS and CDR2 YYNGEE. The CDR3 has 16 amino acids. Vbeta (60) and Jbeta (13) primers were used in the PCR. Measured with immunoSEQ multiplex PCR; TCRdb has only the in-frame clones, and not every one. The sample shows some 180,000 clones, approximately 70% of them seen only once. This clone occurred once. The V call is TRBV9, the J call TRBJ2-3, with TRBD1 matching over 10 bases. The source is a woman in her thirties in good health and CMV-seronegative. The source material was PBMCs. The CDR3: CASSDLTGGGTDTQYF. CDR3 coding DNA: TGTGCCAGCAGCGACCTGACAGGGGGCGGCACAGATACGCAGTATTTT. The entire variable domain, with the rest obtained from reference TRBV9 and TRBJ2-3, is as follows: DSGVTQTPKHLITATGQRVTLRCSPRSGDLSVYWYQQSLDQGLQFLIQYYNGEERAKGNILERFSAQQFPDLHSELNLSSLELGDSALYFCASSDLTGGGTDTQYFGPGTRLTVL.